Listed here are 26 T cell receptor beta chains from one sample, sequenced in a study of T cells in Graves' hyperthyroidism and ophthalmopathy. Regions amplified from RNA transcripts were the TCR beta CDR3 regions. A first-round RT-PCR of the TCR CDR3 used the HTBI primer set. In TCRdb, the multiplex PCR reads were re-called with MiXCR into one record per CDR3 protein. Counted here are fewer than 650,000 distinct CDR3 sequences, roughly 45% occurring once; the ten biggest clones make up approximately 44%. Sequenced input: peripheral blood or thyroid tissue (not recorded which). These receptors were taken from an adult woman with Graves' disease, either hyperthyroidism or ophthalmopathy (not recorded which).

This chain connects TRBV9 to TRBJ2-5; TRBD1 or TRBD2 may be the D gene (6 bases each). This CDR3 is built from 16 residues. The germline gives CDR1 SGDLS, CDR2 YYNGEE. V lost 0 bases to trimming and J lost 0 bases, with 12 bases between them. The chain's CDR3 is CASSVGGGGYQETQYF. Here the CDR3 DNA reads TGTGCCAGCAGCGTAGGAGGAGGGGGATACCAAGAGACCCAGTACTTC. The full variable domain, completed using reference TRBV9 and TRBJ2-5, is DSGVTQTPKHLITATGQRVTLRCSPRSGDLSVYWYQQSLDQGLQFLIQYYNGEERAKGNILERFSAQQFPDLHSELNLSSLELGDSALYFCASSVGGGGYQETQYFGPGTRLLVL.

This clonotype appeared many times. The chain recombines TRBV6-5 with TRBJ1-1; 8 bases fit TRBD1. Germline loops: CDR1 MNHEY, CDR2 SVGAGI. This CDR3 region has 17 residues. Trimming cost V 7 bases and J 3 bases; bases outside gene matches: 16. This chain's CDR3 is CASIHTLPTGGDTEAFF. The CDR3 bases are TGTGCCAGCATCCATACATTACCCACAGGGGGTGACACTGAAGCTTTCTTT.

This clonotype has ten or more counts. CDR3 in DNA: TGCGCCAGCAGCCAAGATTTACGGGTCTTGGGAAACACCATATATTTT. Protein product: CASSQDLRVLGNTIYF. The V gene is TRBV4-3, the J gene TRBJ1-3; no firm D call. V was pared by 0 bases and J by 4 bases, with 13 bases between. Per the germline V gene, CDR1 is LGHNA and CDR2 is YSLEER. There are 16 residues in the CDR3.

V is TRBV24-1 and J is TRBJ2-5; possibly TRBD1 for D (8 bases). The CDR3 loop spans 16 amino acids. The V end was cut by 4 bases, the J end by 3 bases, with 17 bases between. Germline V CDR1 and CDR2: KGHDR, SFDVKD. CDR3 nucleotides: TGTGCCACCAGTGACCCAGGACAGGGAGGGAAAGAGACCCAGTACTTC. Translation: CATSDPGQGGKETQYF.

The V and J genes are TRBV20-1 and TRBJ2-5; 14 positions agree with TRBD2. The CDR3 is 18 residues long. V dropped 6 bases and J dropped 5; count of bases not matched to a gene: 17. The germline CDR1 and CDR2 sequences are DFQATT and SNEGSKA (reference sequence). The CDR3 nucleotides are TGCAGTGCATTCCCCCCGACTAGCGGGAGGGCCTTATTGGAGACCCAGTACTTC. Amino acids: CSAFPPTSGRALLETQYF.

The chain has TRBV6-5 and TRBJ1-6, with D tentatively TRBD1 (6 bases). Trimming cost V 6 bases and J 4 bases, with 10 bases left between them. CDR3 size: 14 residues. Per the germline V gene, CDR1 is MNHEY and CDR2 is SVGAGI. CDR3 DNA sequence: TGTGCCAGCAGCTCTGGACAGTATAATTCACCCCTCCACTTT. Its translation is CASSSGQYNSPLHF.

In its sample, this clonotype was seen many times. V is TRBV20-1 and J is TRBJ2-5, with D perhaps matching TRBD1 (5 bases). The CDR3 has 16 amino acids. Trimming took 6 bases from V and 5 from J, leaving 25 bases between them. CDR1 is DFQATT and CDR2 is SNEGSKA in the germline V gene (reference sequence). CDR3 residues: CSARTRWGNHRETQYF. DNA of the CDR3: TGCAGTGCCAGAACCCGGTGGGGCAACCATAGGGAGACCCAGTACTTC.

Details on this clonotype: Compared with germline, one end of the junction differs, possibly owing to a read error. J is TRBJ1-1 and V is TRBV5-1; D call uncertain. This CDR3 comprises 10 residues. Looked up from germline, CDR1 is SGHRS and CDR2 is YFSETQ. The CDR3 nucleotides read TGCGCCAGCAGCTTCCCTGACGCTTTCTTT. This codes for CASSFPDAFF.

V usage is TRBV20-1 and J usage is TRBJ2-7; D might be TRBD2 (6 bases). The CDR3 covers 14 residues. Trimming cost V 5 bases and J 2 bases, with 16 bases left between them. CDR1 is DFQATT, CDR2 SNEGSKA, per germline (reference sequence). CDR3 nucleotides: TGCAGTGCTGGAGCTCGAACTAGCCCCTACGAGCAGTACTTC. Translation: CSAGARTSPYEQYF.

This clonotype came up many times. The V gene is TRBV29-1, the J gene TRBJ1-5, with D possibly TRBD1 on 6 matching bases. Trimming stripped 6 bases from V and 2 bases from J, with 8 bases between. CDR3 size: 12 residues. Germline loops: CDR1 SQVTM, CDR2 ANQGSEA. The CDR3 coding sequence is TGCAGCGTCGGGGGCCGCAATCAGCCCCAGCATTTT. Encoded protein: CSVGGRNQPQHF.

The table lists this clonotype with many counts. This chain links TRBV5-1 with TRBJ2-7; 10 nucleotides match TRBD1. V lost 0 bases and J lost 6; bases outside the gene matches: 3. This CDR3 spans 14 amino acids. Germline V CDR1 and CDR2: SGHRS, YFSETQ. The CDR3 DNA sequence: TGCGCCAGCAGCTTGGAGGGACAGGGGTCCGAGCAGTACTTC. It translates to CASSLEGQGSEQYF.

The CDR3 reads CSATGKRTEAFF. In DNA form, the CDR3 reads TGCAGTGCTACAGGGAAACGCACTGAAGCTTTCTTT. This sequence joins TRBV20-1 and TRBJ1-1; tentative D call: TRBD1 (5 bases). The germline V and J ends were trimmed by 4 bases and 4 bases, with 10 bases remaining between them. The CDR3 sequence is 12 residues long. Per germline, CDR1 DFQATT and CDR2 SNEGSKA (reference sequence).

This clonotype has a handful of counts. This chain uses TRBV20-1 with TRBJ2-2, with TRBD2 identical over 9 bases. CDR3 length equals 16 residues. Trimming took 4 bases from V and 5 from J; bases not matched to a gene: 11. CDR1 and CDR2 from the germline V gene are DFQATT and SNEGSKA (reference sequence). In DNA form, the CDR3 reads TGCAGTGCTACTAAGGCGGGAGGGCCCCGAACCGGGGAGCTGTTTTTT. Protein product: CSATKAGGPRTGELFF.

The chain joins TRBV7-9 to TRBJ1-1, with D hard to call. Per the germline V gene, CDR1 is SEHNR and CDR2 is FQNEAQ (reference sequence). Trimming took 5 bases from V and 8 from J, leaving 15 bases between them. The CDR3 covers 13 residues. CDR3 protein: CASSRRRFEEAFF. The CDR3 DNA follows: TGTGCCAGCAGCCGTCGGCGGTTTGAGGAAGCTTTCTTT.

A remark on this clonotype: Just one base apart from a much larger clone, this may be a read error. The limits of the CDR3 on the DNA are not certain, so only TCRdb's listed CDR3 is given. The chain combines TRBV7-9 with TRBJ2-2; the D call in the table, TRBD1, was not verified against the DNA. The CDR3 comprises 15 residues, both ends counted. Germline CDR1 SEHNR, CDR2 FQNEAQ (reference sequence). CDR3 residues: CASSFGAGSGGELVF.

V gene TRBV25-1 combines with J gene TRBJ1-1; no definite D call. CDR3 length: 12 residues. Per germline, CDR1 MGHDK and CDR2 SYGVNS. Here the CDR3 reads CASARHGAEAFF. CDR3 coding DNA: TGTGCTAGCGCCCGGCATGGGGCTGAAGCTTTCTTT.

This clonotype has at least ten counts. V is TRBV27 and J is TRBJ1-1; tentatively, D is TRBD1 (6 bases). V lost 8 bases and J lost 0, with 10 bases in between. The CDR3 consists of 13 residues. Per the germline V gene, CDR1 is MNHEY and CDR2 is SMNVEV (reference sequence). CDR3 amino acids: CASGTNLNTEAFF. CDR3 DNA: TGTGCCAGCGGGACAAACCTGAACACTGAAGCTTTCTTT.

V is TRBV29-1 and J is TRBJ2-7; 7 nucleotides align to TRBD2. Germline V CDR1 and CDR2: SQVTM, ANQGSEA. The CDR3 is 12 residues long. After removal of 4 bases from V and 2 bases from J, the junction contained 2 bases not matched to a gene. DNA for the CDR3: TGCAGCGTTGGGGGAGGGACCTACGAGCAGTACTTC. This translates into CSVGGGTYEQYF.

CDR3 nucleotides: TGTGCCAGTAGTATATCAAAGGACACCTACAATGAGCAGTTCTTC. Its translation: CASSISKDTYNEQFF. The chain recombines TRBV19 with TRBJ2-1, with D possibly TRBD1 on 5 matching bases. The germline gives CDR1 LNHDA, CDR2 SQIVND (reference sequence). V lost 2 bases to trimming and J lost 2 bases, with 10 bases between them. The CDR3 contains 15 residues. Full variable domain (missing parts from reference TRBV19 and TRBJ2-1): DGGITQSPKYLFRKEGQNVTLSCEQNLNHDAMYWYRQDPGQGLRLIYYSQIVNDFQKGDIAEGYSVSREKKESFPLTVTSAQKNPTAFYLCASSISKDTYNEQFFGPGTRLTVL.

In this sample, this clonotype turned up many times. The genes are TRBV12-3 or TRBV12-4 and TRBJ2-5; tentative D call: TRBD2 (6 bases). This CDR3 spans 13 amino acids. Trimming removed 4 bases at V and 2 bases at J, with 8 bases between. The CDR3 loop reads CASSWLAQETQYF. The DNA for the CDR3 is TGTGCCAGCAGTTGGCTAGCGCAAGAGACCCAGTACTTC.

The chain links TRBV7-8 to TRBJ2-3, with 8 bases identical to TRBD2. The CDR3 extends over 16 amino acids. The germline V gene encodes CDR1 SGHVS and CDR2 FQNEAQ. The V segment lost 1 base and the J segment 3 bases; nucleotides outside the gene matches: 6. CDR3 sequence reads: CASSLESPSGTDTQYF. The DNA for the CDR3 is TGTGCCAGCAGCTTAGAGAGTCCTAGCGGGACAGATACGCAGTATTTT.

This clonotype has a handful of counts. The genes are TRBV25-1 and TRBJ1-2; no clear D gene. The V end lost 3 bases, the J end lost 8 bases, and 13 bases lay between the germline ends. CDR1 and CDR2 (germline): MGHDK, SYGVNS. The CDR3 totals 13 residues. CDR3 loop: CASSDQGVKGYTF. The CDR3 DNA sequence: TGTGCCAGCAGTGACCAAGGAGTCAAGGGCTACACCTTC.

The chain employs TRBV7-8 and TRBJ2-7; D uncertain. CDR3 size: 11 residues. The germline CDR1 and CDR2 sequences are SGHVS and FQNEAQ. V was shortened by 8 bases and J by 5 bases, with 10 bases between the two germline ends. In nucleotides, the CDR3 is TGTGCCAGCGCATTAGACAACGAGCAGTACTTC. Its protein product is CASALDNEQYF.

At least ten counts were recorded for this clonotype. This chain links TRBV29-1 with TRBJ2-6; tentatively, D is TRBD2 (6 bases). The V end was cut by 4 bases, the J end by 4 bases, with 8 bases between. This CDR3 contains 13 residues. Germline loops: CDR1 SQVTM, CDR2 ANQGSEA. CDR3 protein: CSVGAGGANVLTF. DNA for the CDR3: TGCAGCGTTGGGGCGGGAGGGGCCAACGTCCTGACTTTC. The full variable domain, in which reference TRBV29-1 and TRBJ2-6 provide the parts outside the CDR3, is SAVISQKPSRDICQRGTSLTIQCQVDSQVTMMFWYRQQPGQSLTLIATANQGSEATYESGFVIDKFPISRPNLTFSTLTVSNMSPEDSSIYLCSVGAGGANVLTFGAGSRLTVL.

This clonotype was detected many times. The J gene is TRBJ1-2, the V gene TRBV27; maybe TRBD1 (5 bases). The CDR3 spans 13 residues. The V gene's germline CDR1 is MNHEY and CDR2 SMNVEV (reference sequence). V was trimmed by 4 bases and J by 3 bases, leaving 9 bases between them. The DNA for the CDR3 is TGTGCCAGCAGTTCCGTCAGGGACTATGGCTACACCTTC. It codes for CASSSVRDYGYTF.

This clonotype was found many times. The CDR3 DNA is TGTGCCAGCAGCTTCGTAGTTGACGAGCAGTACTTC. This encodes CASSFVVDEQYF. The rearrangement links TRBV7-9 to TRBJ2-7; D not resolved. In germline, CDR1 is SEHNR, CDR2 FQNEAQ (reference sequence). The CDR3 spans 12 residues. The V gene lost 3 bases and the J gene lost 5 bases, with 8 bases spanning the gap.